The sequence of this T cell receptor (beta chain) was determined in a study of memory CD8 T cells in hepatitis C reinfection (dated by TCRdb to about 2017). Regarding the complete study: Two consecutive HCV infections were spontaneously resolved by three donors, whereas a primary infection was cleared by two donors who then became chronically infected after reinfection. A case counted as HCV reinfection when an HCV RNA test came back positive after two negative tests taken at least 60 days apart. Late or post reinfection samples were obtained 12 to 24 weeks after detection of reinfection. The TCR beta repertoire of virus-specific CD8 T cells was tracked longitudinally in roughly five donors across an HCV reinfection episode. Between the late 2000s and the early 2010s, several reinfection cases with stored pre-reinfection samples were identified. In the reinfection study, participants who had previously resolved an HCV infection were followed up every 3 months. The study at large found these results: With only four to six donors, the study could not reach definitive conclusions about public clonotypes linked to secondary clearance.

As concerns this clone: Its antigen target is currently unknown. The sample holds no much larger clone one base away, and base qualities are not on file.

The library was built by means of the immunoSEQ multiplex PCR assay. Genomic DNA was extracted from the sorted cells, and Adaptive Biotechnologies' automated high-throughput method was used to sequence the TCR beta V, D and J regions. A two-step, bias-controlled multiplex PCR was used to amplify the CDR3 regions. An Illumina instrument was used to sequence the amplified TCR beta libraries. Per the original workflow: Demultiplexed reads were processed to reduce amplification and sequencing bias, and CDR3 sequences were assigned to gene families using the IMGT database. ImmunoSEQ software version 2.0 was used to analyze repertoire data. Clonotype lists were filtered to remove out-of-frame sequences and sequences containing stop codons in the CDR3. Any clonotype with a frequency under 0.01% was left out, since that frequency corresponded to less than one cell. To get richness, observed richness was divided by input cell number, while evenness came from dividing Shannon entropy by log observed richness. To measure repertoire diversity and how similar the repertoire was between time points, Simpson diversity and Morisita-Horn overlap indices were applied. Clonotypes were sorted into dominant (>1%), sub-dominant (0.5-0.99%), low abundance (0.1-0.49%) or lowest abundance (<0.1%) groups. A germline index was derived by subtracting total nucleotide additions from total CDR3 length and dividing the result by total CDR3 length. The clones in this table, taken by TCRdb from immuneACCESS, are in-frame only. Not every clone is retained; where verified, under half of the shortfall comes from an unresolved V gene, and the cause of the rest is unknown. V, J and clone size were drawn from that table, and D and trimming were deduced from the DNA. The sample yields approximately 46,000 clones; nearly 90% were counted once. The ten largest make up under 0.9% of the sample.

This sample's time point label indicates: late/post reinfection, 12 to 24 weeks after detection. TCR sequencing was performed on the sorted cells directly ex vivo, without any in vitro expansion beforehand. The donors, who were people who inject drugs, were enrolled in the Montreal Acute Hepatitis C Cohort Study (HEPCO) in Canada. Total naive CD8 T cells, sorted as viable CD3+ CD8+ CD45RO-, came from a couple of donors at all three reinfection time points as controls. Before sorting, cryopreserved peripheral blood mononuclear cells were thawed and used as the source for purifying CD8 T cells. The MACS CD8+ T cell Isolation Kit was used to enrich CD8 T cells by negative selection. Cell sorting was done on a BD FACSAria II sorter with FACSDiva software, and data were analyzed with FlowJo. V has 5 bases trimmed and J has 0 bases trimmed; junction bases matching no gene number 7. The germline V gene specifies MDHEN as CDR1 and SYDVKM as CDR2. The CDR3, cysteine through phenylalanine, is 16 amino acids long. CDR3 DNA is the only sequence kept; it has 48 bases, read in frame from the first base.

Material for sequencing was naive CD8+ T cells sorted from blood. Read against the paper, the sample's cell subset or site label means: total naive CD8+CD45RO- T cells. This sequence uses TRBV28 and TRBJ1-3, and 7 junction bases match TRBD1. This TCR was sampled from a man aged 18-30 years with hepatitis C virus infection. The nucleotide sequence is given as TGTGCCAGCAGTGGACAGGACTTAAGCTCTGGAAACACCATATATTTT. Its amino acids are CASSGQDLSSGNTIYF.